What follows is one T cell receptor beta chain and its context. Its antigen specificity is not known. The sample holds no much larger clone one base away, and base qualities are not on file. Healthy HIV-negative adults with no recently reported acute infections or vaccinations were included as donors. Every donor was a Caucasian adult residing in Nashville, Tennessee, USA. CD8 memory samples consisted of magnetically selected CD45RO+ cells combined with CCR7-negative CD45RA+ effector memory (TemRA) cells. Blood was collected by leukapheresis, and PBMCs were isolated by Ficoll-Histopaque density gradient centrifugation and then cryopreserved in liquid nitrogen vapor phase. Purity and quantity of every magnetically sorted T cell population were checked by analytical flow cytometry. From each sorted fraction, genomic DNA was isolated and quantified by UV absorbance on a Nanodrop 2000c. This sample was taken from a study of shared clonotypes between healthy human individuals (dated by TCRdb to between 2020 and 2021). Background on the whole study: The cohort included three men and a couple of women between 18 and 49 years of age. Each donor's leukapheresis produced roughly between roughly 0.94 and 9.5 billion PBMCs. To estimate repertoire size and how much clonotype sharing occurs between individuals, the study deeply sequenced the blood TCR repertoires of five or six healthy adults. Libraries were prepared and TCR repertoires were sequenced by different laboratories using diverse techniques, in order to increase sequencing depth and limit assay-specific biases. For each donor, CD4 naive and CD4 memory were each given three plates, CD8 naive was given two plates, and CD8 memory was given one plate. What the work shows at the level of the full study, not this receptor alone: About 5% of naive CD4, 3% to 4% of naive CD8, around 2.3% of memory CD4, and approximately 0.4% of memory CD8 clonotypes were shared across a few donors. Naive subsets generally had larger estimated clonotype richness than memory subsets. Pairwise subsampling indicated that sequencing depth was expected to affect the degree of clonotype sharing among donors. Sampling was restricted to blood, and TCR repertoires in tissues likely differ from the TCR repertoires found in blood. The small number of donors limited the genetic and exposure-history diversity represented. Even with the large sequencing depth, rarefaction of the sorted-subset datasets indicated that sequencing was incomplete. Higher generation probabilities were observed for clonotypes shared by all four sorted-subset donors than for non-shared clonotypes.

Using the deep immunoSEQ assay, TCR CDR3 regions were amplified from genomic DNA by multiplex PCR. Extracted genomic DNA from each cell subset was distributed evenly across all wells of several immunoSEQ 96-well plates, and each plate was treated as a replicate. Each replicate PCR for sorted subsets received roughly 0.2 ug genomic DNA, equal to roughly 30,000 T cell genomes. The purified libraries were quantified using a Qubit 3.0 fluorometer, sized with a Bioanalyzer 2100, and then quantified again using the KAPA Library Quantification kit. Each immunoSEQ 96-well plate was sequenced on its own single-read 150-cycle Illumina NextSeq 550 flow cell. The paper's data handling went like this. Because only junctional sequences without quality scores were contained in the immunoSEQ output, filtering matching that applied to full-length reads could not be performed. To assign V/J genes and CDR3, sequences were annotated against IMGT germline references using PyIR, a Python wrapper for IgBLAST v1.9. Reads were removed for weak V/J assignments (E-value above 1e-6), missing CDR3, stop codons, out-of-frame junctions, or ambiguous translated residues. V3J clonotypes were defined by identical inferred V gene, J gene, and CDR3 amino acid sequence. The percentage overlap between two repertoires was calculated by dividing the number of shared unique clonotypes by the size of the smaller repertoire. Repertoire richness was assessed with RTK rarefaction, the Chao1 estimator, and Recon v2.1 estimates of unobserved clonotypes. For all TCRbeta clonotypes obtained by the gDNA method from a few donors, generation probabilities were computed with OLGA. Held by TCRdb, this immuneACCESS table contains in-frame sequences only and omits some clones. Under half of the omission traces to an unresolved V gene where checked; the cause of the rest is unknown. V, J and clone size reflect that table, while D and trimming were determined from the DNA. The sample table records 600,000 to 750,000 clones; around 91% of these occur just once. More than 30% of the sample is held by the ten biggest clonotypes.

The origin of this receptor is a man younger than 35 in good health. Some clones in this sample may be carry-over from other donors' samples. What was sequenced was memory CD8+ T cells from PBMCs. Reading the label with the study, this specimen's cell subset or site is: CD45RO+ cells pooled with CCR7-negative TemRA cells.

Read as DNA, the sequence is TGCAGTCTGACAGAGAACACTGAAGCTTTCTTT. The encoded protein is CSLTENTEAFF. The chain was built from TRBV29-1 and TRBJ1-1, and the D gene may be TRBD1, 5 bases matching. The cysteine opens and the phenylalanine closes a CDR3 of 11 amino acids. The kept DNA is CDR3 alone, 33 bases in frame from the first base. The germline V gene gives CDR1 as SQVTM and CDR2 as ANQGSEA.